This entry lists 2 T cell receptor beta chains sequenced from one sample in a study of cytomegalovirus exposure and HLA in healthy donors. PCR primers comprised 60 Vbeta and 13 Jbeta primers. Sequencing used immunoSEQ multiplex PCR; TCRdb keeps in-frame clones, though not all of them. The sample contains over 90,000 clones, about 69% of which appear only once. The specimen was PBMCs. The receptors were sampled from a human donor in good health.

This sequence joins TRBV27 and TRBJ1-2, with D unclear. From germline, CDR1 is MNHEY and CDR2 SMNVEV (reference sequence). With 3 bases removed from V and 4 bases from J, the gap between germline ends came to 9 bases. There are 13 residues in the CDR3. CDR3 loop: CASSFREGYGYTF. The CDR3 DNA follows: TGTGCCAGCAGTTTTAGGGAGGGCTATGGCTACACCTTC.

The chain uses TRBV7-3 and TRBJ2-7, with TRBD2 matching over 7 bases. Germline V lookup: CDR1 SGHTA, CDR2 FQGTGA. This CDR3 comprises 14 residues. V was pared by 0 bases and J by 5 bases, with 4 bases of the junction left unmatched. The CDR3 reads CASSLTRTSDEQYF. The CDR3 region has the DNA TGTGCCAGCAGCTTAACCCGGACTAGTGACGAGCAGTACTTC.